Listed here is a single T cell receptor (beta chain). The sample holds many counts of this clonotype. Its target antigen remains unknown. No much larger clone is present one base from it, and per-base qualities are unavailable. For unsorted PBMC libraries, 2 million PBMCs were used after storage in RNAlater at -80 degrees C until RNA extraction. The multiple sclerosis patients were enrolled in a US clinical protocol that used magnetic resonance imaging to evaluate disease progression. Peripheral blood underwent Ficoll-Hypaque density gradient centrifugation to isolate PBMCs, which were then cryopreserved in liquid nitrogen. The sample belongs to a study of neurological immune-mediated disorders (dated by TCRdb to between 2018 and 2021). With respect to the entire study: Among the approximately 35 multiple sclerosis patients, relapsing-remitting MS accounted for some 30 and secondary progressive MS accounted for 3. The study compared peripheral blood TCR-beta repertoires of HTLV-I-associated myelopathy (HAM/TSP) patients, multiple sclerosis patients and healthy controls using UMI-based sequencing. Alongside PBMC samples, the set of about 100 TCR-beta libraries contained longitudinal samples, technical triplicates, and paired CD4+ and CD8+ T-cell subsets that had been sorted. The cohort was made up of 68 subjects, consisting of some 15 HAM/TSP patients, about 35 multiple sclerosis patients and 20 healthy controls. Overall study outcomes, separate from this receptor: TCR clonal expansion was highest in HAM/TSP patients and lowest in MS patients, with MS patients falling below even healthy controls. Across subjects, expanded clones never shared an identical CDR3 amino acid sequence, which suggests that the TCR-beta repertoires in every group were private. In a phylogenetic analysis, the repertoires of 18 out of 34 MS patients fell into a single cluster of related CDR3 sequences, pointing to a possible signature at the repertoire level. No association of the MS cluster with clinical or MRI features was observed, and the need for larger cohorts was stated by the authors.

Including cysteine and phenylalanine, the CDR3 has 13 amino acids. The sequence is cut down to CDR3 DNA, 39 bases in frame from base 1. CDR1 and CDR2, per the germline V gene, are WSHSY and SAAADI. The junction carries 17 bases between V and J, which are trimmed by 7 bases and 8 bases respectively. cDNA synthesis used template-switch 5'RACE with a primer carrying a 10-nucleotide random unique molecular identifier tagging each TCR transcript. Each sequencing run produced over 190 million TCR-beta sequences covering 15-18 subjects. The RNeasy kit was used for extraction of total RNA. The KAPA Real-time Library Amplification kit was used to amplify TCR-beta VDJ regions with primers targeting the TCR constant region and the 5'RACE anchor. Sample indexes and Illumina adaptors were added in a first PCR, after which library yield was increased in a second PCR. After purification with Ampure beads, the TCR product of roughly 650 bp was size-selected on a 2% E-gel SizeSelection system. Before pooling, libraries had their quality checked on a Bioanalyzer, their concentration measured with Qubit, and their quantity determined with the Kapa Library Quantification kit. An Illumina HiSeq 2500 sequenced the libraries paired-end 2 x 150 bp. To increase sequence diversity, about 23-32% phiX was spiked into each library pool. On the authors' methods: Quality-filtered reads were processed with the UMI-based MiGEC pipeline, and over 90% of raw TCR sequences were removed by the MiGEC pipeline during error correction. IMGT germline references were used for aligning VDJ genes, and each clonotype was defined as a unique CDR3 amino acid sequence together with its V-J genes. Clonal expansion, Shannon diversity and CDR3 relatedness were evaluated with VDJtools (CalcPairwiseDistances, ClusterSamples), while phylogenetic trees were built in CLCbio workbench. A clone was classed as expanded if it had 8 or more unique UMIs, a cutoff based on coefficient-of-variation modelling across technical triplicates. TCRdb reworked the public reads: Q25 trimming with fastp, MiXCR clone assembly, productive beta chains retained. Rows are unified per CDR3 protein, each entry keeping the most common DNA and genes. The V and J calls and clone size are TCRdb's, not the authors'. The sample table shows some 76,000 distinct CDR3 sequences, and 3.2% are seen once. The ten largest clones add up to roughly 5.2% of the sample.

Sequenced input: PBMCs. The receptor was isolated from a woman aged 50 to 60 with multiple sclerosis. The sequence links TRBV10-2 to TRBJ1-2, with a tentative D gene TRBD1 over 6 matching bases. The sequenced DNA is TGCGCCAGCACTGCAGGGGAGAGCTGGGGCTACACCTTC. Its coded protein is CASTAGESWGYTF.